This T cell receptor (beta chain) was identified during a study of blood T cells in healthy people across ages. A second PCR, run for about 7 to 11 cycles, used a sample-barcoded 5' primer plus a J-beta primer mix. TCRdb called the 5' RACE reads again in MiXCR, with one record for every CDR3 protein. The sample shows more than 1,000,000 distinct CDR3 sequences, 20% to 25% of them seen only once. The CDR3 length is 14 residues. CDR1 and CDR2 from the germline V gene are MNHNY and SVGAGI (reference sequence). Between the trimmed V and J ends, which lost 8 bases and 8 bases, there was a span of 21 bases. The data also belong to a second study, concerning T cells of mothers and their children. This second report adds: Donation was provided by three healthy Caucasian mothers along with their six children. Sample barcodes and 2-4 random nucleotides were added by the M1S primer of the second PCR. Overlap measured in related mother-child pairs was slightly, non-significantly higher than in unrelated pairs.

The V call is TRBV6-6, the J call TRBJ1-2, with a weak D call TRBD1 (6 bases). The sample comprised blood. The clonotype was recovered from a girl aged 2-10 years in good health. Written as DNA, the CDR3 is TGTGCCAGCCGAACAGGGCCCCAAGTCCAGGGCTACACCTTC. Amino acid sequence: CASRTGPQVQGYTF.